A selection of T cell receptor beta chains follows, all from one sample in a study of T cells in Graves' hyperthyroidism and ophthalmopathy. TCRdb fed the multiplex PCR reads into MiXCR, producing one record per CDR3 protein. This sample has about 360,000 distinct CDR3 sequences, with less than 15% found just once. Sequenced material: blood. Receptor source: a man aged 25 to 40 with Graves' hyperthyroidism that later progressed to Graves' ophthalmopathy. The CDR3 runs from the conserved cysteine through the conserved F or W. The order of the fields is J gene, clone size, V gene, D gene, CDR3 DNA, CDR3 protein. D genes are given only for firm matches. Rows give clone size only sometimes, using once, few, many, or a class for an expanded clone.

j_call: TRBJ2-5
clone_size: few
v_call: TRBV24-1
d_call: -
cdr3_nt: TGTGCCACCAGTGATTTGAAGTTGGGCAACCAAGAGACCCAGTACTTC
cdr3_aa: CATSDLKLGNQETQYF

j_call: TRBJ1-5
clone_size: few
v_call: TRBV9
d_call: -
cdr3_nt: TGTGCCAGCAGCCCCAACAGGGATCCTCTTCAGCCCCAGCATTTT
cdr3_aa: CASSPNRDPLQPQHF

j_call: TRBJ2-7
clone_size: -
v_call: TRBV12-3/TRBV12-4
d_call: -
cdr3_nt: -
cdr3_aa: CASSTSRGLSYEQYF

j_call: TRBJ2-7
clone_size: many
v_call: TRBV7-2
d_call: -
cdr3_nt: TGTGCCAGCAGCTTAGCGCGTTGGACCTCCTACGAGCAGTACTTC
cdr3_aa: CASSLARWTSYEQYF

j_call: TRBJ1-2
clone_size: many
v_call: TRBV18
d_call: -
cdr3_nt: TGTGCCAGCTCACTCTACGCCTATGGCTACACCTTC
cdr3_aa: CASSLYAYGYTF

j_call: TRBJ2-7
clone_size: few
v_call: TRBV10-3
d_call: TRBD1
cdr3_nt: TGTGCCATCAGCGGACCGACAGGGGGCGAGCAGTACTTC
cdr3_aa: CAISGPTGGEQYF

j_call: TRBJ1-1
clone_size: many
v_call: TRBV6-1
d_call: -
cdr3_nt: TGTGCCAGCAGTGAAGCGCCAGGGGACCTGAACACTGAAGCTTTCTTT
cdr3_aa: CASSEAPGDLNTEAFF

j_call: TRBJ2-7
clone_size: many
v_call: TRBV6-1
d_call: TRBD1
cdr3_nt: TGTGCCAGCAGTGAATCGACAGGGCTGGGCTACGAGCAGTACTTC
cdr3_aa: CASSESTGLGYEQYF

j_call: TRBJ1-5
clone_size: few
v_call: TRBV10-2
d_call: -
cdr3_nt: TGCGCCAGCAGTGAGATGGACACTCGGGATCAGCCCCAGCATTTT
cdr3_aa: CASSEMDTRDQPQHF

j_call: TRBJ2-1
clone_size: few
v_call: TRBV7-9
d_call: TRBD2
cdr3_nt: TGTGCCAGCAGCCCGTCTAGCGGGGGGGAGGAGCAGTTCTTC
cdr3_aa: CASSPSSGGEEQFF

j_call: TRBJ1-2
clone_size: many
v_call: TRBV6-2/TRBV6-3
d_call: TRBD1
cdr3_nt: TGTGCCAGCAGGGACAGGAACCCCTATGGCTACACCTTC
cdr3_aa: CASRDRNPYGYTF

j_call: TRBJ2-7
clone_size: -
v_call: TRBV7-6
d_call: -
cdr3_nt: TGTGCCAGCAGCTCAACCCGGGGGCTAGGCCCAACGGGGCACGAGCAGTACTTC
cdr3_aa: CASSSTRGLGPTGHEQYF

j_call: TRBJ2-7
clone_size: many
v_call: TRBV2
d_call: TRBD2
cdr3_nt: TGTGCCTCAGTCGGGGGGGGATTCTACGAGCAGTACTTC
cdr3_aa: CASVGGGFYEQYF

j_call: TRBJ2-7
clone_size: many
v_call: TRBV2
d_call: TRBD1
cdr3_nt: TGTGCCAGCAAGTTGGACAGGCCATCCTACGAGCAGTACTTC
cdr3_aa: CASKLDRPSYEQYF

j_call: TRBJ1-1
clone_size: many
v_call: TRBV6-1
d_call: -
cdr3_nt: TGTGCCAGCGGTTGGGCAGGAATGAACACTGAAGCTTTCTTT
cdr3_aa: CASGWAGMNTEAFF

j_call: TRBJ2-7
clone_size: few
v_call: TRBV5-6
d_call: -
cdr3_nt: TGTGCCAGCAGCTTGGACCAGGTTGAGCAGTACTTC
cdr3_aa: CASSLDQVEQYF

j_call: TRBJ2-5
clone_size: -
v_call: TRBV7-9
d_call: -
cdr3_nt: TGTGCCAGCAGCTTCCCCGACCGTACCCAGTACTTC
cdr3_aa: CASSFPDRTQYF

j_call: TRBJ1-1
clone_size: -
v_call: TRBV9
d_call: -
cdr3_nt: TGTGCCAGCAGCGTAGATGGGGGCTTGAACACTGAAGCTTTCTTT
cdr3_aa: CASSVDGGLNTEAFF

j_call: TRBJ2-1
clone_size: -
v_call: TRBV5-6
d_call: TRBD1
cdr3_nt: TGTGCCAGCAGCGACAGGGAACTACCCCGGCCCCAGTTCTTC
cdr3_aa: CASSDRELPRPQFF

j_call: TRBJ1-2
clone_size: many
v_call: TRBV20-1
d_call: -
cdr3_nt: TGCAGTGCTAGAGATCAGGTCACGGCCTATGGCTACACCTTC
cdr3_aa: CSARDQVTAYGYTF

j_call: TRBJ2-3
clone_size: -
v_call: TRBV7-9
d_call: TRBD1
cdr3_nt: TGTGCCAGCAGCTTAAGACAGGGGGCCGACCCTCCTAGCACAGATACGCAGTATTTT
cdr3_aa: CASSLRQGADPPSTDTQYF

j_call: TRBJ1-2
clone_size: few
v_call: TRBV7-2
d_call: TRBD1
cdr3_nt: TGTGCCAGCAGCCCGGACAGGAAAGATGGCTACACCTTC
cdr3_aa: CASSPDRKDGYTF

j_call: TRBJ1-4
clone_size: -
v_call: TRBV27
d_call: TRBD1
cdr3_nt: TGTGCCAGCAGTTCCGACAGGGGCGGTGAAAAACTGTTTTTT
cdr3_aa: CASSSDRGGEKLFF

j_call: TRBJ2-7
clone_size: medium-sized
v_call: TRBV28
d_call: -
cdr3_nt: TGTGCCAGCAGTTTCACCGGGGCATCCTACGAGCAGTACTTC
cdr3_aa: CASSFTGASYEQYF

j_call: TRBJ1-4
clone_size: -
v_call: TRBV29-1
d_call: TRBD1
cdr3_nt: TGCAGCGTCCTAGGGACAGGAAATGAAAAACTGTTTTTT
cdr3_aa: CSVLGTGNEKLFF

j_call: TRBJ2-2
clone_size: -
v_call: TRBV5-5
d_call: TRBD1
cdr3_nt: TGTGCCAGCAGCTTACGACAGGGGCCATACACCGGGGAGCTGTTTTTT
cdr3_aa: CASSLRQGPYTGELFF

j_call: TRBJ1-1
clone_size: many
v_call: TRBV12-3/TRBV12-4
d_call: TRBD1
cdr3_nt: TGTGCCAGCAGTTTGGCAGGGGGCTCGCTCACTGAAGCTTTCTTT
cdr3_aa: CASSLAGGSLTEAFF

j_call: TRBJ1-5
clone_size: -
v_call: TRBV3-1
d_call: -
cdr3_nt: TGTGCCAGCAGCCAAGGAAAACAGCCCCAGCATTTT
cdr3_aa: CASSQGKQPQHF

j_call: TRBJ1-5
clone_size: many
v_call: TRBV28
d_call: -
cdr3_nt: TGTGCCAGCAGTTTGTTGGTAGTAGGACCCCAGCATTTT
cdr3_aa: CASSLLVVGPQHF

j_call: TRBJ2-2
clone_size: few
v_call: TRBV6-5
d_call: -
cdr3_nt: TGTGCCAGCAGTTACATCCGGGTCGGCGGGGAGCTGTTTTTT
cdr3_aa: CASSYIRVGGELFF

j_call: TRBJ1-3
clone_size: few
v_call: TRBV18
d_call: -
cdr3_nt: TGTGCCAGCTCACCATCTTCAGGGGTCGTTCGCGGAAACACCATATATTTT
cdr3_aa: CASSPSSGVVRGNTIYF

j_call: TRBJ1-4
clone_size: many
v_call: TRBV28
d_call: -
cdr3_nt: TGTGCCAGCTCCCCAACAACTAATGAAAAACTGTTTTTT
cdr3_aa: CASSPTTNEKLFF

j_call: TRBJ1-1
clone_size: few
v_call: TRBV12-3/TRBV12-4
d_call: -
cdr3_nt: TGTGCCAGCACTCTCCGTGGACACACTGAAGCTTTCTTT
cdr3_aa: CASTLRGHTEAFF

j_call: TRBJ1-5
clone_size: many
v_call: TRBV5-6
d_call: -
cdr3_nt: TGTGCCAGCAGCTTGCAGGGAACTCAGCCCCAGCATTTT
cdr3_aa: CASSLQGTQPQHF

j_call: TRBJ1-1
clone_size: -
v_call: TRBV20-1
d_call: -
cdr3_nt: TGCAGTCTACTCGGTTGGCGGGGTACTGAAGCTTTCTTT
cdr3_aa: CSLLGWRGTEAFF

j_call: TRBJ1-3
clone_size: -
v_call: TRBV19
d_call: -
cdr3_nt: TGTGCCAGTAGCTCCCCTCGGGGAGCTGGAAACACCATATATTTT
cdr3_aa: CASSSPRGAGNTIYF

j_call: TRBJ2-3
clone_size: many
v_call: TRBV7-9
d_call: -
cdr3_nt: TGTGCCAGCAGCTTACAGACTAGCACAGATACGCAGTATTTT
cdr3_aa: CASSLQTSTDTQYF

j_call: TRBJ2-1
clone_size: many
v_call: TRBV6-1
d_call: -
cdr3_nt: TGTGCCAGCAGTTCGATGTCCGGGACACCAGGTTGGAATGAGCAGTTCTTC
cdr3_aa: CASSSMSGTPGWNEQFF

j_call: TRBJ2-3
clone_size: -
v_call: TRBV7-2
d_call: -
cdr3_nt: TGTGCCAGCAGCTTAGATGGGAGAACAGATACGCAGTATTTT
cdr3_aa: CASSLDGRTDTQYF

j_call: TRBJ1-5
clone_size: few
v_call: TRBV28
d_call: -
cdr3_nt: TGTGCCAGCAGACTCGGAGGGCGAAACAATCAGCCCCAGCATTTT
cdr3_aa: CASRLGGRNNQPQHF

j_call: TRBJ2-3
clone_size: many
v_call: TRBV18
d_call: TRBD1
cdr3_nt: TGTGCCAGCTCCGCCACACAGGGGTCTAGCACAGATACGCAGTATTTT
cdr3_aa: CASSATQGSSTDTQYF

j_call: TRBJ1-5
clone_size: few
v_call: TRBV6-1
d_call: -
cdr3_nt: TGTGCCAGCAGTAAACACAGGGATAGGCAGCCCCAGCATTTT
cdr3_aa: CASSKHRDRQPQHF

j_call: TRBJ2-2
clone_size: -
v_call: TRBV11-3
d_call: TRBD2
cdr3_nt: TGTGCCAGCAGCCCCGGCGAGGGGCGGGGGGGAAGGACCGGGGAGCTGTTTTTT
cdr3_aa: CASSPGEGRGGRTGELFF

j_call: TRBJ1-4
clone_size: few
v_call: TRBV29-1
d_call: -
cdr3_nt: TGCAGCGTGAAACCGGGACTGGCAAATGAAAAACTGTTTTTT
cdr3_aa: CSVKPGLANEKLFF

j_call: TRBJ2-3
clone_size: -
v_call: TRBV28
d_call: TRBD2
cdr3_nt: TGTGCCAGCAGTTCCGGGACTAGCAACGCAGATACGCAGTATTTT
cdr3_aa: CASSSGTSNADTQYF

j_call: TRBJ1-6
clone_size: -
v_call: TRBV6-1
d_call: -
cdr3_nt: TGTGCCAGCAGTGGAGTCTTCTCCTATAATTCACCCCTCCACTTT
cdr3_aa: CASSGVFSYNSPLHF

j_call: TRBJ2-3
clone_size: many
v_call: TRBV20-1
d_call: -
cdr3_nt: TGCAGTGCTCGACAGATCACAAGCACAGATACGCAGTATTTT
cdr3_aa: CSARQITSTDTQYF

j_call: TRBJ2-3
clone_size: -
v_call: TRBV5-1
d_call: -
cdr3_nt: TGCGCCAGCAGCTTGTGGGGGGATAGCGCAGATACGCAGTATTTT
cdr3_aa: CASSLWGDSADTQYF

j_call: TRBJ2-1
clone_size: few
v_call: TRBV24-1
d_call: TRBD1
cdr3_nt: TGTGCCACCAGTGACCATCCGGGACAGGGGGCGATTGAGCAGTTCTTC
cdr3_aa: CATSDHPGQGAIEQFF